This is a list of T cell receptor beta chains from one sample in a study of PD-1 blockade in classical Hodgkin lymphoma. Data came from immunoSEQ multiplex PCR; TCRdb stores just in-frame clones and leaves some out. This sample has more than 90,000 clones, with roughly 79% found just once. Material: peripheral blood mononuclear cells (PBMCs), obtained before the second cycle of nivolumab. The receptors come from a human donor with classical Hodgkin lymphoma. The conserved cysteine and the conserved F or W are not part of the CDR3 here. Each record gives: J gene, V gene, CDR3 length, CDR3 protein.

>TRBJ2-7|TRBV7-2|12
ASSLGDGSYEQY
>TRBJ2-7|TRBV7-8|13
ASSLRPQSSYEQY
>TRBJ1-2|TRBV5-1|11
ASSLDRDYGYT
>TRBJ2-3|TRBV7-9|14
ASSPHLAGGVDTQY
>TRBJ1-2|TRBV27|11
ASASLDRSGYT
>TRBJ1-4|TRBV28|14
ASSSDWRGNDEKLF
>TRBJ2-1|TRBV19|13
ASSTIAGIGNEQF
>TRBJ2-3|TRBV5-1|12
ASSLGDSTDTQY
>TRBJ2-5|TRBV5-6|12
ASRAGTGRATQY
>TRBJ2-7|TRBV11-3|12
ASSSGTSRSQQY
>TRBJ2-1|TRBV27|14
ASSNQGTSGYNEQF
>-|TRBV19|16
ASSTELAGGLSSYEQY
>TRBJ2-7|TRBV7-2|14
ASSFPASGSSYEQY
>TRBJ1-1|TRBV9|12
ASTSKPGGTEAF
>TRBJ2-3|TRBV19|12
ASSILGYTDTQY
>TRBJ1-2|TRBV4-1|13
ASSQDAGVYYGYT
>TRBJ1-2|TRBV7-9|11
ASSIRQGYGYT
>TRBJ2-5|TRBV10-3|12
AISEGEQQETQY
>TRBJ1-3|TRBV6-5|11
ASRQGPGNTIY
>TRBJ2-7|TRBV7-2|13
ASSLGASGGWEQY
>TRBJ1-2|TRBV29-1|11
SVEETEGDGYT
>TRBJ1-4|TRBV7-3|11
ASSLNRDEKLF